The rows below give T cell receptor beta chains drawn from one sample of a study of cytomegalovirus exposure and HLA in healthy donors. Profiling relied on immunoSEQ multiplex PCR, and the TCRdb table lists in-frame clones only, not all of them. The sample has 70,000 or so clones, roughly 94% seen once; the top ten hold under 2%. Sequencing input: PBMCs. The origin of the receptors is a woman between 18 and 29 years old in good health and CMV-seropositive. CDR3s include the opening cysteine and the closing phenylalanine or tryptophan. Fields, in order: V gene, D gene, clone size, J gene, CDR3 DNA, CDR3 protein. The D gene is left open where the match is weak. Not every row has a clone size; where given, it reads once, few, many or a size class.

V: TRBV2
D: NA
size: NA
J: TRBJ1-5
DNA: TGTGCCGGGGGGAGAGACAACAATCAGCCCCAGCATTTT
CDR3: CAGGRDNNQPQHF

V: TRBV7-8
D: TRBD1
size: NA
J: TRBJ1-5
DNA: TGTGCCAGCAGCTACAGGGGTAACGACAATCAGCCCCAGCATTTT
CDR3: CASSYRGNDNQPQHF

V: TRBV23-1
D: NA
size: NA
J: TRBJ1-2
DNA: TGCGCCAGCAGTCAATTCCCTCTGACAGGCAACTATGGCTACACCTTC
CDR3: CASSQFPLTGNYGYTF

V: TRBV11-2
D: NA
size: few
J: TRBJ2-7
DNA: TGTGCCAGCAGCTCCCTCCGGGGAGGTAGCTCCTACGAGCAGTACTTC
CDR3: CASSSLRGGSSYEQYF

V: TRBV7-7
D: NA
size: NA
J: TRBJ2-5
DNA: TGTGCTAGCAGCTTGGGGCGGACTATCAAGGGGGAGACCCAGTACTTC
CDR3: CASSLGRTIKGETQYF

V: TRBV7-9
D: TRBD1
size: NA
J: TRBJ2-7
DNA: TGTGCCAGCAGCCAGACAGGGGGCTACGAGCAGTACTTC
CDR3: CASSQTGGYEQYF

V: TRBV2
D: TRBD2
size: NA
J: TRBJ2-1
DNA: TGTGCCGGCGGGATCTCCCGACTAGCGGTAGTCAATGAGCAGTTCTTC
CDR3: CAGGISRLAVVNEQFF

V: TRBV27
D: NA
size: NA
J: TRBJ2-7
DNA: TGTGCCAGCAGTTCCCGAGGTCGGAACGAGCAGTACTTC
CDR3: CASSSRGRNEQYF

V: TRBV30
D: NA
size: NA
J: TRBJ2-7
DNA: TGTGCCTGGGGGCGGGATCGCCCCTACGAGCAGTACTTC
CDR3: CAWGRDRPYEQYF

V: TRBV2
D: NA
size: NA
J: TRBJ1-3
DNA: TGTGCCAGTGGAGAACCCTTGGACACCATATATTTT
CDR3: CASGEPLDTIYF

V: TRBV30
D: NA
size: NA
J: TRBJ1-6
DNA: TGTGCCTGGAGCCCCGGACAGAATAATTCACCCCTCCACTTT
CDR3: CAWSPGQNNSPLHF

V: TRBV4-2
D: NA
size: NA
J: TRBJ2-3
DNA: TGTGCCAGCAGCCAGGCTAGCGCCTACACAGATACGCAGTATTTT
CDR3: CASSQASAYTDTQYF

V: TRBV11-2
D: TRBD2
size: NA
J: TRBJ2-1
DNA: TGTGCCAGCAGCCCATCGGGGGGGCCGGGATACAATGAGCAGTTCTTC
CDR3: CASSPSGGPGYNEQFF

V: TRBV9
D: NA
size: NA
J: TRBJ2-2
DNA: TGTGCCAGCAGCGGGGTAGAGGCCGGGGAGCTGTTTTTT
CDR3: CASSGVEAGELFF

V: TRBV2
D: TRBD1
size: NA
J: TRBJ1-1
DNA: TGTGCCAGCAGTGGACCCTGGGGACAGGGGAGGGCTTTCTTT
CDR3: CASSGPWGQGRAFF

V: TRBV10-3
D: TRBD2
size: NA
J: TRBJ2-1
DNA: TGTGCCATCAGTGAAGGGACTAGCGCTGGGGATGAGCAGTTCTTC
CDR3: CAISEGTSAGDEQFF

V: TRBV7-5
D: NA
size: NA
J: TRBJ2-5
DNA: TGTGTCAGAAGCTTAGTGTTCGGGGAGGCTGAGACCCAGTACTTC
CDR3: CVRSLVFGEAETQYF

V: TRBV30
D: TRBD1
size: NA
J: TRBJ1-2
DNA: TGTGCCTGGAGCATTACCGGGACAGGGGACTATGGCTACACCTTC
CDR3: CAWSITGTGDYGYTF

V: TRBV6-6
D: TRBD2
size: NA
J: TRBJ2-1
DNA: TGTGCCAGCAGTTACTCGACTAGCCGAACCTACAATGAGCAGTTCTTC
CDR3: CASSYSTSRTYNEQFF

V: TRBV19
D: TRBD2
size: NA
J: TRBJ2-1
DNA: TGTGCCAGTAGTCGAACTAGCGGGGGGTACAATGAGCAGTTCTTC
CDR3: CASSRTSGGYNEQFF

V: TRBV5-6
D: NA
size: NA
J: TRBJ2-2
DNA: TGTGCCAGCAGCTTGGTGGAAGGGGGTGGGGAGCTGTTTTTT
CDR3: CASSLVEGGGELFF

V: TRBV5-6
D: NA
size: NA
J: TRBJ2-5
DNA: TGTGCCAGCAGCTCTGGGACACAAGAGACCCAGTACTTC
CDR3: CASSSGTQETQYF

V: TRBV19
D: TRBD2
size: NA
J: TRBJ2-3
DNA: TGTGCCAGGTCACTAGCGGATAGCACAGATACGCAGTATTTT
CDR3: CARSLADSTDTQYF

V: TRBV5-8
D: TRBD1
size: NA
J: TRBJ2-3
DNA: TGTGCCAGCAGCTTGGGGTTAGGACAGGGAGTATCAGATACGCAGTATTTT
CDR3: CASSLGLGQGVSDTQYF

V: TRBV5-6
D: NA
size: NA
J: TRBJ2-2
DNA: TGTGCCAGCAGCCCCCCACGTCTATTGAACACCGGGGAGCTGTTTTTT
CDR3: CASSPPRLLNTGELFF

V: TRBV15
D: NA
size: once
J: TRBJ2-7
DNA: TGTGCCACCAGCAGGGACTCCTCCTACGAGCAGTACTTC
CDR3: CATSRDSSYEQYF

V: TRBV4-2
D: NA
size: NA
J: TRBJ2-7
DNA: TGTGCCAGCAGCCAAGACCTCTACGAGCAGTACTTC
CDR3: CASSQDLYEQYF

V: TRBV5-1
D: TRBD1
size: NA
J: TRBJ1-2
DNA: TGCGCCAGCAGCTCGACAGGGGACGGCTACACCTTC
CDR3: CASSSTGDGYTF

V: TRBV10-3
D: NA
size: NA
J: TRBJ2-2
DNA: TGTGCCATCAGTGACCGGGACACGACGAACACCGGGGAGCTGTTTTTT
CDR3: CAISDRDTTNTGELFF

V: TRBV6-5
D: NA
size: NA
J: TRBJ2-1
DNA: TGTGCCAGCAGTTGGGGGCTCTACAATGAGCAGTTCTTC
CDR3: CASSWGLYNEQFF

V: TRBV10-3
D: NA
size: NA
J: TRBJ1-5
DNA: TGTGCCATCGCACCAGGGAGGGACCAGCCCCAGCATTTT
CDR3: CAIAPGRDQPQHF

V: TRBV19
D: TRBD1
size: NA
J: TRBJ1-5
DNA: TGTGCCAGTAGCCCCCCCGACAGGGCGGAACAGCCCCAGCATTTT
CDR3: CASSPPDRAEQPQHF

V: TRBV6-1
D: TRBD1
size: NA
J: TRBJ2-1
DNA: TGTGCCAGCAGTGAAGACAGGGGGTGGAGTGAGCAGTTCTTC
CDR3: CASSEDRGWSEQFF

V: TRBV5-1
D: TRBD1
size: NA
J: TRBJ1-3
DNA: TGCGCCAGCTCGACAGGGGGCGGAAACACCATATATTTT
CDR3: CASSTGGGNTIYF

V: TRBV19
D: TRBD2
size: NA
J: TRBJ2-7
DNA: TGTGCCAGTAGGGGGGGGTACCCGGTCCCGGGCGAGCAGTACTTC
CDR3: CASRGGYPVPGEQYF

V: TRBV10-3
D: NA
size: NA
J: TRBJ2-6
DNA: TGTGCCATCAGTGAGCCCAGGTCAGGGGCGTCCTCTGGGGCCAACGTCCTGACTTTC
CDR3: CAISEPRSGASSGANVLTF

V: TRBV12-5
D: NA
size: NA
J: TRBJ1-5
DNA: TGTGCTAGTGAGCTTGGTGGTAGCAATCAGCCCCAGCATTTT
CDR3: CASELGGSNQPQHF

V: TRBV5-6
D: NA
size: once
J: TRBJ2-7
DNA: TGTGCCAGCAGCCCCGACAGATCCTACGAGCAGTACTTC
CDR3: CASSPDRSYEQYF

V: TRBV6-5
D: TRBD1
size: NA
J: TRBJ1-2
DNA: TGTGCCAGCAGTTTGGACAGGGGTGGTGGCTACACCTTC
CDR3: CASSLDRGGGYTF

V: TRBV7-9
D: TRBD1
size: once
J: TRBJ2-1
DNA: TGTGCCAGCAGCTTAGGAGAGGGGGCCTTTCTCAATGAGCAGTTCTTC
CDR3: CASSLGEGAFLNEQFF

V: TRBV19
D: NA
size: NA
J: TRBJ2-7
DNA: TGTGCCAGTAGTATGGGAGACGGGGGTTCCTACGAGCAGTACTTC
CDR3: CASSMGDGGSYEQYF

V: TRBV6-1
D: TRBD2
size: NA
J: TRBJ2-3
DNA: TGTGCCAGCAGTGCGCTAGCGGGGGGGGGCACAGATACGCAGTATTTT
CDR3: CASSALAGGGTDTQYF

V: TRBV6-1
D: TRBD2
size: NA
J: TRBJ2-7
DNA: TGTGCCAGCACAACAGAGACTAGCTGGAACGAGCAGTACTTC
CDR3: CASTTETSWNEQYF

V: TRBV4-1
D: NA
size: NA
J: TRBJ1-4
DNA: TGCGCCAGCAGCCGGGCAGGGGCAGCAAATGAAAAACTGTTTTTT
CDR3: CASSRAGAANEKLFF

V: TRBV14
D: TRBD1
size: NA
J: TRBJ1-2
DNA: TGTGCCAGCAGCCAAGCACAGGGGGCAAATGGCTACACCTTC
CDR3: CASSQAQGANGYTF

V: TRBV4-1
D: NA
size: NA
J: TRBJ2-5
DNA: TGCGCCAGCAGCCAAGGTGAGGCCCCCCAGTACTTC
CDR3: CASSQGEAPQYF

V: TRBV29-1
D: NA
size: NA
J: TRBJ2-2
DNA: TGCAGCGTTTGGAGGGGAGCCGACACCGGGGAGCTGTTTTTT
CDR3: CSVWRGADTGELFF

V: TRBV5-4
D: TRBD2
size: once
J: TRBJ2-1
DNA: TGTGCCAGCAGCTTGGCCGGGGCGGGGGGGCTAAATGAGCAGTTCTTC
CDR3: CASSLAGAGGLNEQFF

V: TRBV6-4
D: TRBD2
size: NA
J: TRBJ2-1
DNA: TGTGCCAGCAGTGAAGGGACTAGCGGAGACAATGAGCAGTTCTTC
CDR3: CASSEGTSGDNEQFF

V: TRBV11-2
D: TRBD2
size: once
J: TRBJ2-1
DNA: TGTGCCAGCAGCTTCGATTCGCATCGGGAGGGCAGGGGTTCGGCTGAGCAGTTCTTC
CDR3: CASSFDSHREGRGSAEQFF

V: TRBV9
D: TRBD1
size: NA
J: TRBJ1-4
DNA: TGTGCCAGCAGCGTAGAGGGACAGGGGGATGAAAAACTGTTTTTT
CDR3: CASSVEGQGDEKLFF